Listed below are T cell receptor beta chains from one sample, sequenced in a study of CD8+ T cells in alopecia areata. Sequencing used immunoSEQ multiplex PCR; TCRdb keeps in-frame clones, though not all of them. This table has some 200,000 clones, around three fifths appearing once. The sample was CD8+ T cells sorted from blood. The source of these receptors is a human donor in good health. Both conserved end residues are part of each CDR3. Each record gives: CDR3 DNA, CDR3 protein, D gene, clone size, V gene, J gene. D genes are given only for firm matches. Expanded clones get a size class; other rows say once, few or many, or leave the size out.

CDR3 DNA: TGCAGCGTTGAAGTGGACCCTCACAATGAGCAGTTCTTC
CDR3 protein: CSVEVDPHNEQFF
D gene: NA
clone size: NA
V gene: TRBV29-1
J gene: TRBJ2-1

CDR3 DNA: TGCAGCGTTGCAACAGGGAACTATGGCTACACCTTC
CDR3 protein: CSVATGNYGYTF
D gene: NA
clone size: NA
V gene: TRBV29-1
J gene: TRBJ1-2

CDR3 DNA: TGTGCCAGCAGCCCCCGGACAGCGGGGGTTAACGAGCAGTACTTC
CDR3 protein: CASSPRTAGVNEQYF
D gene: TRBD2
clone size: NA
V gene: TRBV11-2
J gene: TRBJ2-7

CDR3 DNA: TGTGCCAGCAGTTACCCCGGCGGGGAGCTGTTTTTT
CDR3 protein: CASSYPGGELFF
D gene: NA
clone size: NA
V gene: TRBV27
J gene: TRBJ2-2

CDR3 DNA: TGTGCCAGCAGCGGCCCCCCCGGGGAGCTGTTTTTT
CDR3 protein: CASSGPPGELFF
D gene: NA
clone size: NA
V gene: TRBV13
J gene: TRBJ2-2

CDR3 DNA: TGTGCCAGCAGTGTGGGCAGGGGTAGCAATCAGCCCCAGCATTTT
CDR3 protein: CASSVGRGSNQPQHF
D gene: NA
clone size: NA
V gene: TRBV2
J gene: TRBJ1-5

CDR3 DNA: TGTGCCACCAGCAGAGGTACACAGCTTAGCACAGATACGCAGTATTTT
CDR3 protein: CATSRGTQLSTDTQYF
D gene: NA
clone size: NA
V gene: TRBV15
J gene: TRBJ2-3

CDR3 DNA: TGCAGCGTCGTGGGTAACACCGGGGAGCTGTTTTTT
CDR3 protein: CSVVGNTGELFF
D gene: NA
clone size: NA
V gene: TRBV29-1
J gene: TRBJ2-2

CDR3 DNA: TGTGCCAGCAGCTTGGGGACAGGGAACAATCAGCCCCAGCATTTT
CDR3 protein: CASSLGTGNNQPQHF
D gene: TRBD1
clone size: NA
V gene: TRBV5-6
J gene: TRBJ1-5

CDR3 DNA: TGTGCCATAACCCCCGGGGAGCTGTTTTTT
CDR3 protein: CAITPGELFF
D gene: NA
clone size: few
V gene: TRBV7-9
J gene: TRBJ2-2

CDR3 DNA: TGCAGCGTTCACGGGGGCTGGGGAGCTTTCTTT
CDR3 protein: CSVHGGWGAFF
D gene: NA
clone size: NA
V gene: TRBV29-1
J gene: TRBJ1-1

CDR3 DNA: TGCAGCGTTGAAGGTTACGAAACAATGAATGAGCAGTTCTTC
CDR3 protein: CSVEGYETMNEQFF
D gene: NA
clone size: NA
V gene: TRBV29-1
J gene: TRBJ2-1

CDR3 DNA: TGCGCCAGCAGTCAATCAGGGAAGAGGACCTACGAGCAGTACTTC
CDR3 protein: CASSQSGKRTYEQYF
D gene: NA
clone size: NA
V gene: TRBV23-1
J gene: TRBJ2-7

CDR3 DNA: TGTGCCACCAGCAGGAGGGGAATTCCTGAAGCTTTCTTT
CDR3 protein: CATSRRGIPEAFF
D gene: NA
clone size: once
V gene: TRBV15
J gene: TRBJ1-1

CDR3 DNA: TGTGCCAGCAGCTCACTTGGGGGAGCCAAAAACATTCAGTACTTC
CDR3 protein: CASSSLGGAKNIQYF
D gene: NA
clone size: once
V gene: TRBV5-4
J gene: TRBJ2-4

CDR3 DNA: TGTGCCAGCAGCTTAGTGGGCTACGAGCAGTACTTC
CDR3 protein: CASSLVGYEQYF
D gene: NA
clone size: NA
V gene: TRBV7-9
J gene: TRBJ2-7

CDR3 DNA: TGCAGCGTGGCGACCTCAGACACACAGCCCCAGCATTTT
CDR3 protein: CSVATSDTQPQHF
D gene: NA
clone size: few
V gene: TRBV29-1
J gene: TRBJ1-5

CDR3 DNA: TGTGCCAGCAGCTCCCTTTCTATGGATCCCTCTGGAAACACCATATATTTT
CDR3 protein: CASSSLSMDPSGNTIYF
D gene: NA
clone size: few
V gene: TRBV7-8
J gene: TRBJ1-3

CDR3 DNA: TGTGCCAGCAGCTCCCCGGGACGCCAAAGTGAAAAACTGTTTTTT
CDR3 protein: CASSSPGRQSEKLFF
D gene: NA
clone size: many
V gene: TRBV7-9
J gene: TRBJ1-4

CDR3 DNA: TGCGCCAGCAGCCACGGACAGGGGCCAAGTGGGCTTTACACTGAAGCTTTCTTT
CDR3 protein: CASSHGQGPSGLYTEAFF
D gene: TRBD1
clone size: NA
V gene: TRBV5-1
J gene: TRBJ1-1

CDR3 DNA: TGTGCCAGCAGTCCGTGGGACAGGAGTGGCACCGGGGAGCTGTTTTTT
CDR3 protein: CASSPWDRSGTGELFF
D gene: TRBD1
clone size: NA
V gene: TRBV27
J gene: TRBJ2-2

CDR3 DNA: TGCAGCGTTAGACAGGGCAATGAGCAGTTCTTC
CDR3 protein: CSVRQGNEQFF
D gene: TRBD1
clone size: NA
V gene: TRBV29-1
J gene: TRBJ2-1

CDR3 DNA: TGTGCCAGCAGTTACGATCCAACGGGACAGACCCTAGGGAAGTACTTC
CDR3 protein: CASSYDPTGQTLGKYF
D gene: TRBD1
clone size: NA
V gene: TRBV6-6
J gene: TRBJ2-7

CDR3 DNA: TGTGCCAGCAGCGAGAGGGGAGTAGCAGGATCCTACGAGCAGTACTTC
CDR3 protein: CASSERGVAGSYEQYF
D gene: NA
clone size: few
V gene: TRBV9
J gene: TRBJ2-7

CDR3 DNA: TGCAGCGTCGTGGGGCTAGCAGGGGCCCTTGGAAACACCATATATTTT
CDR3 protein: CSVVGLAGALGNTIYF
D gene: NA
clone size: NA
V gene: TRBV29-1
J gene: TRBJ1-3

CDR3 DNA: TGCAGCGTTCCTTTCGACAGCGGGAACCCCTTC
CDR3 protein: CSVPFDSGNPF
D gene: NA
clone size: NA
V gene: TRBV29-1
J gene: TRBJ1-2

CDR3 DNA: TGTGCCAGTAGTATACGAGGGCAGGGCGCAGATACGCAGTATTTT
CDR3 protein: CASSIRGQGADTQYF
D gene: NA
clone size: NA
V gene: TRBV19
J gene: TRBJ2-3

CDR3 DNA: TGTGCCTGGAGTACGACGGTCAGCACAGATACGCAGTATTTT
CDR3 protein: CAWSTTVSTDTQYF
D gene: NA
clone size: NA
V gene: TRBV30
J gene: TRBJ2-3

CDR3 DNA: TGTGCCAGCAGCTTCTCGGAAGGGACAGATACGCAGTATTTT
CDR3 protein: CASSFSEGTDTQYF
D gene: NA
clone size: NA
V gene: TRBV5-4
J gene: TRBJ2-3

CDR3 DNA: TGTGCCAGCAGCGGACGACAGGGAGCTAACTATGGCTACACCTTC
CDR3 protein: CASSGRQGANYGYTF
D gene: TRBD1
clone size: NA
V gene: TRBV7-9
J gene: TRBJ1-2

CDR3 DNA: TGTGCCAGCAGCTCCGGGGGGGTCAATCAGCCCCAGCATTTT
CDR3 protein: CASSSGGVNQPQHF
D gene: NA
clone size: NA
V gene: TRBV13
J gene: TRBJ1-5

CDR3 DNA: TGTGCCAGCAGTGAGGCGGGGGGCGTAGAGACCCAGTACTTC
CDR3 protein: CASSEAGGVETQYF
D gene: TRBD2
clone size: NA
V gene: TRBV25-1
J gene: TRBJ2-5

CDR3 DNA: TGTGCCAGCTTTAACCGGGACAGGGGGCCCGCGCTCGACACAGATACGCAGTATTTT
CDR3 protein: CASFNRDRGPALDTDTQYF
D gene: TRBD1
clone size: few
V gene: TRBV2
J gene: TRBJ2-3

CDR3 DNA: TGTGCCAGCAGCCAAACGGGGGGTAAATACAATGAGCAGTTCTTC
CDR3 protein: CASSQTGGKYNEQFF
D gene: TRBD2
clone size: few
V gene: TRBV7-9
J gene: TRBJ2-1

CDR3 DNA: TGCGCCAGCAGCGGGACAGGGGTTGCATATGGCTACACCTTC
CDR3 protein: CASSGTGVAYGYTF
D gene: TRBD1
clone size: NA
V gene: TRBV5-1
J gene: TRBJ1-2

CDR3 DNA: TGCAGCGTTGAAGATCGGGTCAGACTTGCGGATGGCTACACCTTC
CDR3 protein: CSVEDRVRLADGYTF
D gene: NA
clone size: NA
V gene: TRBV29-1
J gene: TRBJ1-2

CDR3 DNA: TGTGCCAGCAGCGAGATGAACACCGGGGAGCTGTTTTTT
CDR3 protein: CASSEMNTGELFF
D gene: NA
clone size: NA
V gene: TRBV7-9
J gene: TRBJ2-2

CDR3 DNA: TGTGCCAGTGGGGGGCTTTCCTACAATGAGCAGTTCTTC
CDR3 protein: CASGGLSYNEQFF
D gene: NA
clone size: NA
V gene: TRBV2
J gene: TRBJ2-1

CDR3 DNA: TGTGCCAGCAGTTACTATGCGGGGCCTCCCCTTACTGAAGCTTTCTTT
CDR3 protein: CASSYYAGPPLTEAFF
D gene: NA
clone size: NA
V gene: TRBV6-5
J gene: TRBJ1-1

CDR3 DNA: TGCAGCGTGGGAAATGGGAATACGCAGTATTTT
CDR3 protein: CSVGNGNTQYF
D gene: NA
clone size: few
V gene: TRBV29-1
J gene: TRBJ2-3

CDR3 DNA: TGTGCCAGCGGCCCGGGTTCCGGAGGCTACACCTTC
CDR3 protein: CASGPGSGGYTF
D gene: NA
clone size: NA
V gene: TRBV5-4
J gene: TRBJ1-2

CDR3 DNA: TGTGCCTGGAACGGGGGTTCCTACGAGCAGTACTTC
CDR3 protein: CAWNGGSYEQYF
D gene: NA
clone size: NA
V gene: TRBV30
J gene: TRBJ2-7

CDR3 DNA: TGTGCCAGCAGTGCGGATACGCAGTATTTT
CDR3 protein: CASSADTQYF
D gene: NA
clone size: NA
V gene: TRBV2
J gene: TRBJ2-3

CDR3 DNA: TGCGCCAGCAGCCAAGGTCCAGGGGGAGAGACCCAGTACTTC
CDR3 protein: CASSQGPGGETQYF
D gene: TRBD1
clone size: NA
V gene: TRBV4-1
J gene: TRBJ2-5

CDR3 DNA: TGTGCCTGGAGTGAGGGCCCACGAACTTTCTTT
CDR3 protein: CAWSEGPRTFF
D gene: NA
clone size: NA
V gene: TRBV30
J gene: TRBJ1-1

CDR3 DNA: TGCGCCAGCAGCTTGACAGCGGCCGAGCAGTACTTC
CDR3 protein: CASSLTAAEQYF
D gene: NA
clone size: once
V gene: TRBV5-1
J gene: TRBJ2-7

CDR3 DNA: TGTGCCAGCATGTCCAAGTCTTACACCGGGGAGCTGTTTTTT
CDR3 protein: CASMSKSYTGELFF
D gene: NA
clone size: NA
V gene: TRBV6-1
J gene: TRBJ2-2

CDR3 DNA: TGTGCCAGCAGCTTAGTACCCCGGGACAGGGATAGCAATCAGCCCCAGCATTTT
CDR3 protein: CASSLVPRDRDSNQPQHF
D gene: TRBD1
clone size: few
V gene: TRBV11-3
J gene: TRBJ1-5

CDR3 DNA: TGTGCCAGCAGCTTAGGGTTAGCGGGACGGGAGACCCAGTACTTC
CDR3 protein: CASSLGLAGRETQYF
D gene: TRBD2
clone size: NA
V gene: TRBV7-9
J gene: TRBJ2-5

CDR3 DNA: TGTGCCAGCAGTCCGAGCGGGGAGCTGTTTTTT
CDR3 protein: CASSPSGELFF
D gene: NA
clone size: NA
V gene: TRBV2
J gene: TRBJ2-2

CDR3 DNA: TGTGCCAGCAGCTTCCCAGGGTACAATGAGCAGTTCTTC
CDR3 protein: CASSFPGYNEQFF
D gene: NA
clone size: NA
V gene: TRBV11-2
J gene: TRBJ2-1

CDR3 DNA: TGTGCCAGCAGCCCCCGGTCCCGTGCGGATGGCTACACCTTC
CDR3 protein: CASSPRSRADGYTF
D gene: NA
clone size: NA
V gene: TRBV9
J gene: TRBJ1-2

CDR3 DNA: TGTGCCAGCAGTGAGTGGGGAGCTCGGGAGACCCAGTACTTC
CDR3 protein: CASSEWGARETQYF
D gene: NA
clone size: NA
V gene: TRBV25-1
J gene: TRBJ2-5

CDR3 DNA: TGTGCCAGCAGCCCATGGGCCGGTTCGAACACCGGGGAGCTGTTTTTT
CDR3 protein: CASSPWAGSNTGELFF
D gene: NA
clone size: NA
V gene: TRBV5-4
J gene: TRBJ2-2

CDR3 DNA: TGTGCCAGCAGCCCGGGGGCGCAGGACACTGAAGCTTTCTTT
CDR3 protein: CASSPGAQDTEAFF
D gene: NA
clone size: NA
V gene: TRBV9
J gene: TRBJ1-1